The present entry profiles one T cell receptor (beta chain) with its context. No antigen is known for it. The sample belongs to a study of response to subunit inactivated influenza vaccine. Findings of the study overall: Each seasonal influenza vaccination, the authors suggested, recruits few new T cells.

TCRdb used MiXCR to reprocess the RT-PCR reads, holding one entry per CDR3 protein. The sample lists 450,000 to 500,000 distinct CDR3 sequences; about a tenth were seen once. CDR1 is SNHLY, CDR2 FYNNEI, per germline. CDR3 length: 14 amino acids. V was clipped by 7 bases and J by 3 bases, with 12 bases between them. This TCR was sampled from a man aged 45-65 years who received an inactivated influenza vaccine. The J gene is TRBJ2-2, the V gene TRBV2; the D gene is possibly TRBD1 (5 bases). The sequences come from PBMCs from blood, collected about 40 days after vaccination. CDR3: CASTPGADTGELFF. CDR3 in DNA: TGTGCCAGCACTCCTGGGGCGGACACCGGGGAGCTGTTTTTT.